This T cell receptor (beta chain) stems from a study of cytomegalovirus exposure and HLA in healthy donors. Study-level points and caveats: Researchers reported in a later analysis that a missense DCLRE1C variant was tied to TCR beta V- and J-gene trimming. Despite most TCR sequences being rare, some public TCRs occurred in many donors.

PCR employed 60 Vbeta and 13 Jbeta primers. Data came from immunoSEQ multiplex PCR; TCRdb stores just in-frame clones and leaves some out. The sample carries about 190,000 clones, roughly 74% recorded once. In this sample, this clone turned up a few times. Its antigen is unknown. Germline V CDR1 and CDR2: LNHDA, SQIVND (reference sequence). Between the trimmed V and J ends, which lost 9 bases and 7 bases, there was a span of 21 bases. The CDR3 is 15 residues long. Specimen: PBMCs. The J gene is TRBJ1-4, the V gene TRBV19, with D perhaps TRBD1 (6 bases). The origin of this receptor is a woman aged 25 to 39 in good health and CMV-seropositive. DNA for the CDR3: TGTGCCAGCACAGGGCTCCTGGGCGATGGTGAAAAACTGTTTTTT. This translates into CASTGLLGDGEKLFF.